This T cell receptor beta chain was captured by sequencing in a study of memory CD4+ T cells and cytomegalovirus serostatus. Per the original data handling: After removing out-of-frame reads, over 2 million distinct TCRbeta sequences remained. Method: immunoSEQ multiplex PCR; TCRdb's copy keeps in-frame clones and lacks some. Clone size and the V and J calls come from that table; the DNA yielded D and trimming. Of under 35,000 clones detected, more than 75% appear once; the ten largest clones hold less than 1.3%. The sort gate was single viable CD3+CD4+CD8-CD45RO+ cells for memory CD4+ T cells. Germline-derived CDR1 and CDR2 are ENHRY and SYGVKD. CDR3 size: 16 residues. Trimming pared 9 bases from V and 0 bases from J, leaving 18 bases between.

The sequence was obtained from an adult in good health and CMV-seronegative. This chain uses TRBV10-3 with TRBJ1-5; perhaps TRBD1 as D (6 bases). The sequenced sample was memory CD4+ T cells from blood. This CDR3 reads CAIGPGTPYSNQPQHF. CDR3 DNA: TGTGCCATAGGGCCCGGGACACCCTATAGCAATCAGCCCCAGCATTTT.